A single sample is the source of the 15 T cell receptor beta chains below, sequenced in a study of blood T cell repertoires in COVID-19. Measured with immunoSEQ multiplex PCR; TCRdb has only the in-frame clones, and not every one. Of roughly 150,000 clones in the sample, approximately 85% were seen once. Sample: peripheral blood. These receptors were collected from a woman aged 80 or older with COVID-19, enrolled during active disease.

The rearrangement links TRBV7-6 to TRBJ1-2; TRBD1 might be the D (6 bases). The CDR3 runs 14 residues. Germline CDR1 and CDR2: SGHVS and FNYEAQ. The ends were cut back, 1 base at V and 8 bases at J, with 14 bases in the middle. The CDR3 sequence is CASSLGGGSGGYTF. Written as DNA, the CDR3 is TGTGCCAGCAGCTTAGGAGGGGGATCAGGCGGCTACACCTTC. The entire variable domain, with the rest obtained from reference TRBV7-6 and TRBJ1-2, is as follows: GAGVSQSPRYKVTKRGQDVALRCDPISGHVSLYWYRQALGQGPEFLTYFNYEAQQDKSGLPNDRFSAERPEGSISTLTIQRTEQRDSAMYRCASSLGGGSGGYTFGSGTRLTVV.

The chain is built from TRBV2 and TRBJ1-5, with 10 bases fitting TRBD1. Losses at the gene ends were 6 bases for V and 3 bases for J; bases not matched to a gene: 5. Germline V gene sequence: CDR1 SNHLY, CDR2 FYNNEI. CDR3 length equals 15 residues. As DNA, the CDR3 is TGTGCCAGCAGGCCCGGGACAGGGGTCAATCAGCCCCAGCATTTT. Translating gives CASRPGTGVNQPQHF.

The rearrangement uses TRBV18 and TRBJ2-1; 7 bases align to TRBD2. Germline CDR1 and CDR2: KGHSH and LQKENI. This CDR3 spans 14 amino acids. V dropped 2 bases and J dropped 9; count of bases not matched to a gene: 7. CDR3 sequence (DNA): TGTGCCAGCTCACCAAAGGCGGGAGATGCTGAGCAGTTCTTC. Its protein is CASSPKAGDAEQFF.

DNA of the CDR3: TGCGCCAGCAGCTTGGTTGGTAGCGGGAGGGCCGGTAATGAGCAGTTCTTC. Its protein product is CASSLVGSGRAGNEQFF. The chain has TRBV5-1 and TRBJ2-1, with 11 bases aligning to TRBD2. Germline V gene sequence: CDR1 SGHRS, CDR2 YFSETQ. CDR3 size: 17 residues. The J segment lost 7 bases and the V segment lost 0 bases, leaving 9 bases of the junction unmatched.

The chain carries TRBV9 and TRBJ2-1; D might be TRBD2 (5 bases). Trimming removed 4 bases at V and 4 bases at J, with 21 bases between. This CDR3 spans 17 amino acids. In germline, CDR1 is SGDLS, CDR2 YYNGEE. DNA for the CDR3: TGTGCCAGCAGCTTCCTCCCGGACTCCAACCTATACAATGAGCAGTTCTTC. Its translation is CASSFLPDSNLYNEQFF.

V is TRBV3-1 (or the pseudogene TRBV3-2) and J is TRBJ2-5; D is uncertain. Germline lookup yields CDR1 LGHDT and CDR2 YNNKEL (reference sequence). Trimming stripped 1 base from V and 2 bases from J, with 8 bases between. CDR3 size: 14 residues. The CDR3 DNA follows: TGTGCCAGCAGCCAAGCTGGCAGACAAGAGACCCAGTACTTC. It specifies CASSQAGRQETQYF.

The chain has TRBV5-5 and TRBJ2-7; TRBD1 is a possible D gene (8 bases). CDR3 length: 14 amino acids. Trimming pared 3 bases from V and 3 bases from J, leaving 13 bases between. CDR1 and CDR2 from the germline V gene are SGHKS and YYEKEE (reference sequence). The CDR3 region has the DNA TGTGCCAGCAGCTACAGGGGGGGACGCTACGAGCAGTACTTC. Its translation is CASSYRGGRYEQYF.

CDR3 sequence: CSVGGTNTDTQYF. The CDR3 DNA reads as TGCAGCGTCGGAGGGACTAACACAGATACGCAGTATTTT. This chain uses TRBV29-1 with TRBJ2-3, with 7 bases lining up with TRBD2. Germline assignment: CDR1 SQVTM and CDR2 ANQGSEA. CDR3 length: 13 amino acids. The V gene end was trimmed by 6 bases and the J gene end by 2 bases; junction bases not matched to a gene: 5.

This sequence joins TRBV9 and TRBJ2-2; tentatively, D is TRBD1 (6 bases). The CDR3 length is 14 residues. Trimming cost V 6 bases and J 3 bases, with 12 bases left between them. Germline assignment: CDR1 SGDLS and CDR2 YYNGEE. CDR3 DNA sequence: TGTGCCAGCAACCAGGGGATGGACACCGGGGAGCTGTTTTTT. Translated, it gives CASNQGMDTGELFF.

The chain links TRBV5-5 to TRBJ2-1, with D maybe TRBD1 (5 bases). There are 15 residues in the CDR3. The V gene lost 0 bases and the J gene lost 0 bases, with 7 bases spanning the gap. Germline CDR1 is SGHKS and CDR2 is YYEKEE (reference sequence). The chain's CDR3 is CASSLGTNSYNEQFF. CDR3 sequence (DNA): TGTGCCAGCAGCTTGGGGACAAACTCCTACAATGAGCAGTTCTTC.

This sequence joins TRBV30 and TRBJ2-3; 8 bases agree with TRBD2. This CDR3 contains 17 residues. V lost 0 bases, J lost 1 base, and 9 bases stayed unmatched. Per the germline V gene, CDR1 is GTSNPN and CDR2 is SVGIG (reference sequence). The CDR3 protein is CAWSVLGLAGGTDTQYF. The CDR3 region has the DNA TGTGCCTGGAGTGTACTTGGGCTAGCGGGCGGCACAGATACGCAGTATTTT. The complete variable domain, with remaining parts taken from reference TRBV30 and TRBJ2-3, reads SQTIHQWPATLVQPVGSPLSLECTVEGTSNPNLYWYRQAAGRGLQLLFYSVGIGQISSEVPQNLSASRPQDRQFILSSKKLLLSDSGFYLCAWSVLGLAGGTDTQYFGPGTRLTVL.

The chain combines TRBV4-3 with TRBJ1-2, with D possibly matching TRBD1 (5 bases). Germline V gives CDR1 LGHNA, CDR2 YSLEER. The CDR3 has 16 residues. V shed 0 bases and J shed 0 bases, with 11 bases lying between them. The CDR3 DNA follows: TGCGCCAGCAGCCAAGAAACAGGACGGACTAACTATGGCTACACCTTC. This codes for CASSQETGRTNYGYTF.

CDR3: CASSADRDQPQHF. CDR3 nucleotides: TGTGCCAGCAGCGCAGACAGGGACCAGCCCCAGCATTTT. The V gene is TRBV6-5, the J gene TRBJ1-5; 7 bases fit TRBD1. After removal of 6 bases from V and 7 bases from J, the junction contained 6 bases not matched to a gene. Germline CDR1 and CDR2: MNHEY and SVGAGI. This CDR3 region has 13 residues.

The chain links TRBV4-1 to TRBJ1-4; D is unclear. The CDR3 has 17 residues. V was clipped by 4 bases and J by 3 bases, with 18 bases between them. In germline, CDR1 is MGHRA, CDR2 YSYEKL. DNA of the CDR3: TGCGCCAGCAGCCGCGACCCTAGAGGGAGGGCTAATGAAAAACTGTTTTTT. Encoded protein: CASSRDPRGRANEKLFF.

The chain is built from TRBV21-1 and TRBJ1-2; no DNA check was done on the table's D call, TRBD1. TRBV21-1 is assigned pseudogene status. The CDR3 has 15 amino acids. CDR3 in amino acids: CASSKGGRANYGYTF. The CDR3 nucleotides read TGTGCCAGCAGCAAAGGGGGGCGGGCTAACTATGGCTACACCTTC.